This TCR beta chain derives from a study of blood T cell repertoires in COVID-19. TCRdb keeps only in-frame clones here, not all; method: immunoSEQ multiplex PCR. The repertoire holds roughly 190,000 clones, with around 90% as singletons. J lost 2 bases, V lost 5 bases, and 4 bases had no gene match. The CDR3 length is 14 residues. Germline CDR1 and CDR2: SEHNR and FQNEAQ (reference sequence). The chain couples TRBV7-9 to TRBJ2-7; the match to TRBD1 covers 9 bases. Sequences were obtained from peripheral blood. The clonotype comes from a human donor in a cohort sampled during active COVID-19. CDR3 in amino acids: CASSTGTGTYEQYF. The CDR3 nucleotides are TGTGCCAGCAGCACCGGGACAGGGACCTACGAGCAGTACTTC.